This paragraph covers one T cell receptor beta chain sequence. Its antigen is unknown. The record originates from a study of T cells after posttransplantation cyclophosphamide. Study results and caveats: Donor CD8+ memory clones often dominated recipient blood repertoires at later times. Tissue-infiltrating T cells from skin or gut overlapped little with blood T cells. Recipient CMV seropositivity and CMV reactivation strongly tracked TRB clonality.

Sequencing used immunoSEQ multiplex PCR; TCRdb keeps in-frame clones, though not all of them. The repertoire includes about 21,000 clones, about 86% of them detected once, and roughly 2.2% sits in the top ten. This CDR3 spans 21 amino acids. Trimming took 2 bases from V and 6 from J; bases not matched to a gene: 26. The germline V gene encodes CDR1 KGHSH and CDR2 LQKENI. Methotrexate plus calcineurin inhibitor accompanied controls' myeloablative marrow transplants; sampling was 1 year later. The clonotype comes from a female patient younger than 45 who received an allogeneic stem cell transplant from an unrelated donor, was CMV-positive, and had acute and chronic GVHD. Part of the T cells may come from the graft donor. Specimen: PBMCs, collected about 400 days after allogeneic stem cell transplant with calcineurin inhibitor and methotrexate. The chain has TRBV18 and TRBJ2-7; 9 nucleotides match TRBD1. In DNA, the CDR3 is TGTGCCAGCTCACCAAAATGGGGACAGGGAGGAGGAGGCGAGAAAGCACGCGAGCAGTACTTC. Its protein product is CASSPKWGQGGGGEKAREQYF.